The source of this T cell receptor beta chain is a study of blood T cells in healthy people across ages. As regards this clonotype: The antigen is unknown.

CDR1 is MNHNY and CDR2 is SVGAGI in the germline V gene (reference sequence). The trim removed 9 bases at V and 1 base at J, leaving 3 bases unmatched. The CDR3 covers 13 residues. Study conclusions and caveats: It was found that TCR beta diversity correlated strongly with the percentage of naive T cells. Underestimates were what the diversity estimates from one million T cells were considered to be.

Through a sample-barcoded 5' primer and a J-beta primer mix, a second PCR was run for roughly 7 to 12 cycles. A 12-random-nucleotide template-switch adaptor tagged each cDNA molecule. The yield of each sample was at least 3 million CDR3-containing paired-end reads. One entry per CDR3 protein, called by TCRdb with MiXCR from the 5' RACE reads. The sample has over a million distinct CDR3 sequences, over 35% seen once. The V and J genes are TRBV6-6 and TRBJ2-1; 7 nucleotides align to TRBD2. The source of this sequence is a woman in her fifties or sixties in good health. The sequenced sample was blood. The CDR3 spells CASGLGSYNEQFF. For the CDR3, the DNA is TGTGCCAGTGGACTAGGGTCCTACAATGAGCAGTTCTTC.